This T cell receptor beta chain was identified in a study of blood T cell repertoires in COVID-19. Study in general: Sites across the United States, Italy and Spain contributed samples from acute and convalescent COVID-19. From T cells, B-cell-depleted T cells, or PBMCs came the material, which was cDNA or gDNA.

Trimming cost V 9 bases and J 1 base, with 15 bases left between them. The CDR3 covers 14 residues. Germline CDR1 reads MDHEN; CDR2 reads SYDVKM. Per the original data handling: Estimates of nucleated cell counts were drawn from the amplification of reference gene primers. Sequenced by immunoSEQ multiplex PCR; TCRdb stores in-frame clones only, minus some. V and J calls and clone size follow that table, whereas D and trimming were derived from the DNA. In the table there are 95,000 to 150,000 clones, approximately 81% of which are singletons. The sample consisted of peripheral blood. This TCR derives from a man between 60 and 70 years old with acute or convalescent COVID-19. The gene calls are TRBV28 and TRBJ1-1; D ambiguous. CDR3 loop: CASGVMGANTEAFF. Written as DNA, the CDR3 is TGTGCCAGTGGGGTGATGGGAGCGAACACTGAAGCTTTCTTT.